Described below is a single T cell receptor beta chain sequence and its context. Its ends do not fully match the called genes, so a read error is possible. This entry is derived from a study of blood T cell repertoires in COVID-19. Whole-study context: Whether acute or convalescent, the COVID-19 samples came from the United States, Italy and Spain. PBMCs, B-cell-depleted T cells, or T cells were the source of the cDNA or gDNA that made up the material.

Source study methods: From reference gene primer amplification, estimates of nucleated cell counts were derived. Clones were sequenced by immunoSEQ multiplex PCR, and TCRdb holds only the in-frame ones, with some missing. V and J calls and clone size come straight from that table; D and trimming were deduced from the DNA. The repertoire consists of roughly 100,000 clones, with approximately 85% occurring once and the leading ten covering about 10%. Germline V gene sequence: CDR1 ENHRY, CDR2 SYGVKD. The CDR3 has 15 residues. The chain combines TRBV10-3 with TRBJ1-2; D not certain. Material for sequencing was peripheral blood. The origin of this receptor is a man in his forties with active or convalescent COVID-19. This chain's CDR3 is CATSESVSDNNGYTF. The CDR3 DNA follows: TGTGCCACCAGTGAGTCGGTCAGCGATAATAATGGCTACACCTTC.